The 32 T cell receptor beta chains below were found in one sample sequenced in a study of blood T cell repertoires in COVID-19. Clones were sequenced by immunoSEQ multiplex PCR, and TCRdb holds only the in-frame ones, with some missing. Seen here are tens of thousands of clones, over 75% observed once, and the top ten hold approximately 3.9%. The sequencing sample was made of peripheral blood. Receptor source: an older man with acute or convalescent COVID-19.

The chain has TRBV5-1 and TRBJ2-2, with 7 bases aligning to TRBD1. Germline V gene lookup returns CDR1 SGHRS and CDR2 YFSETQ. The CDR3 runs to 17 residues. V trimming: 0 bases; J trimming: 0 bases; junction bases outside the gene matches: 5. CDR3 DNA sequence: TGCGCCAGCAGCTTGGGTAACAGGGGCGCGAACACCGGGGAGCTGTTTTTT. As protein: CASSLGNRGANTGELFF.

The chain combines TRBV30 with TRBJ2-5; 10 bases align to TRBD2. This CDR3 contains 15 residues. V was pared by 2 bases and J by 5 bases, with 8 bases of the junction left unmatched. Per the germline V gene, CDR1 is GTSNPN and CDR2 is SVGIG (reference sequence). Here the CDR3 reads CAWSSGGGPRETQYF. DNA for the CDR3: TGTGCCTGGAGTAGCGGGGGGGGCCCCCGGGAGACCCAGTACTTC. Full variable domain (missing parts from reference TRBV30 and TRBJ2-5): SQTIHQWPATLVQPVGSPLSLECTVEGTSNPNLYWYRQAAGRGLQLLFYSVGIGQISSEVPQNLSASRPQDRQFILSSKKLLLSDSGFYLCAWSSGGGPRETQYFGPGTRLLVL.

The V and J genes are TRBV7-3 and TRBJ2-5; the D gene is possibly TRBD1 (5 bases). This CDR3 has 15 amino acids. The germline V and J ends were trimmed by 5 bases and 1 base, with 14 bases remaining between them. Per germline, CDR1 SGHTA and CDR2 FQGTGA. The CDR3 is CASSPARAPQETQYF. The CDR3 DNA follows: TGTGCCAGCAGCCCAGCCAGGGCGCCCCAAGAGACCCAGTACTTC.

This chain links TRBV5-1 with TRBJ2-2; D call uncertain. Germline lookup yields CDR1 SGHRS and CDR2 YFSETQ. This CDR3 comprises 16 residues. V was pared by 2 bases and J by 5 bases, with 16 bases between. For the CDR3, the DNA is TGCGCCAGCAGCTTATTCCAGGTAGAGAATACCGGGGAGCTGTTTTTT. This translates into CASSLFQVENTGELFF.

The CDR3 region is CASSAGTGGRLGNTIYF. CDR3 DNA: TGTGCCAGTAGTGCCGGGACAGGGGGCCGACTCGGAAACACCATATATTTT. This rearrangement joins TRBV19 to TRBJ1-3, with TRBD1 matching over 12 bases. V dropped 5 bases and J dropped 4; count of bases not matched to a gene: 9. From germline, CDR1 is LNHDA and CDR2 SQIVND (reference sequence). This CDR3 is built from 17 residues.

The gene calls are TRBV19 and TRBJ1-3; no clear D gene. This CDR3 spans 17 amino acids. Germline CDR1 is LNHDA and CDR2 is SQIVND (reference sequence). V was cut by 7 bases and J by 2 bases, with 21 bases left in between. The CDR3, as DNA: TGTGCCAGTAAAGTATCCCACTCACGGGGAGCTGGAAACACCATATATTTT. This sequence encodes CASKVSHSRGAGNTIYF.

J is TRBJ1-2 and V is TRBV5-1; D perhaps matches TRBD1 (5 bases). Trimming pared 0 bases from V and 4 bases from J, leaving 10 bases between. Germline V CDR1 and CDR2: SGHRS, YFSETQ. This CDR3 comprises 14 residues. The CDR3 nucleotides are TGCGCCAGCAGCTTGGAGGGGAATAGCTATGGCTACACCTTC. Amino acid sequence: CASSLEGNSYGYTF.

This chain joins TRBV27 and TRBJ2-5, with 9 nucleotides matching TRBD1. Germline assignment: CDR1 MNHEY and CDR2 SMNVEV (reference sequence). The CDR3 consists of 17 residues. Unmatched junction bases numbered 12, after V lost 4 bases and J lost 3 bases. The CDR3 coding sequence is TGTGCCAGCAGTTACATCGGACAGGGGTTCCCCAAAGAGACCCAGTACTTC. It translates to CASSYIGQGFPKETQYF.

The CDR3 here is CASKFGGGSYEQYF. CDR3 DNA sequence: TGTGCCAGCAAGTTCGGCGGGGGGTCCTACGAGCAGTACTTC. This chain uses TRBV10-3 with TRBJ2-7, with 8 bases fitting TRBD2. The germline V gene has CDR1 ENHRY and CDR2 SYGVKD. This CDR3 contains 14 residues. The V and J ends lost 10 bases and 1 base, in that order; junction bases with no gene match: 9.

The chain has TRBV2 and TRBJ1-2; D gene ambiguous. The CDR3 has 12 amino acids. The germline V gene encodes CDR1 SNHLY and CDR2 FYNNEI. V lost 5 bases to trimming and J lost 4 bases, with 8 bases between them. In nucleotides, the CDR3 is TGTGCCAGCAGTCAAACAGCCTATGGCTACACCTTC. Translating it yields CASSQTAYGYTF.

The chain joins TRBV7-9 to TRBJ2-1; 9 nucleotides agree with TRBD2. Germline lookup yields CDR1 SEHNR and CDR2 FQNEAQ (reference sequence). The CDR3 runs to 17 residues. V was clipped by 7 bases and J by 5 bases; unmatched bases: 15. The CDR3 coding sequence is TGTGCCAGCACCCTTAGGGCCTCGCTAGCGGGGAACAATGAGCAGTTCTTC. Translated: CASTLRASLAGNNEQFF. The variable domain in full, completed from reference TRBV7-9 and TRBJ2-1, reads DTGVSQNPRHKITKRGQNVTFRCDPISEHNRLYWYRQTLGQGPEFLTYFQNEAQLEKSRLLSDRFSAERPKGSFSTLEIQRTEQGDSAMYLCASTLRASLAGNNEQFFGPGTRLTVL.

This rearrangement joins TRBV15 to TRBJ2-7; possible D gene TRBD2, 5 bases. Germline assignment: CDR1 LNHNV and CDR2 YYDKDF (reference sequence). CDR3 length: 13 amino acids. Trimming removed 3 bases at V and 2 bases at J, with 8 bases between. The CDR3 is CATSSGRTYEQYF. CDR3 in DNA: TGTGCCACCAGCAGTGGGAGAACCTACGAGCAGTACTTC. Looking up the rest from reference TRBV15 and TRBJ2-7 gives the full variable domain: DAMVIQNPRYQVTQFGKPVTLSCSQTLNHNVMYWYQQKSSQAPKLLFHYYDKDFNNEADTPDNFQSRRPNTSFCFLDIRSPGLGDTAMYLCATSSGRTYEQYFGPGTRLTVT.

The CDR3 sequence: CASSLSGSGAYNEQFF. The DNA for the CDR3 is TGTGCCAGCAGTTTATCAGGTAGCGGGGCTTACAATGAGCAGTTCTTC. The chain combines TRBV27 with TRBJ2-1, with TRBD2 matching over 8 bases. This CDR3 region has 16 residues. The V segment lost 0 bases and the J segment 4 bases; nucleotides outside the gene matches: 5. Germline lookup yields CDR1 MNHEY and CDR2 SMNVEV (reference sequence).

The chain recombines TRBV9 with TRBJ2-2, with TRBD1 matching 9 bases. Germline-derived CDR1 and CDR2 are SGDLS and YYNGEE. This CDR3 spans 18 amino acids. J lost 5 bases, V lost 3 bases, and 14 bases had no gene match. The DNA of the CDR3 is TGTGCCAGCAGCGGACTCATCCGGGACAGGGAAAAAACCGGGGAGCTGTTTTTT. This translates into CASSGLIRDREKTGELFF.

This sequence joins TRBV25-1 and TRBJ2-5, with D possibly matching TRBD1 (5 bases). V was cut by 3 bases and J by 4 bases, with 18 bases left in between. Germline V CDR1 and CDR2: MGHDK, SYGVNS. This CDR3 has 16 residues. The CDR3 DNA reads TGTGCCAGCAGTGAGAAGAATTCAGGGCTGGGAGAGACCCAGTACTTC. The encoded protein is CASSEKNSGLGETQYF. Full variable domain (remainder filled in from reference TRBV25-1 and TRBJ2-5): EADIYQTPRYLVIGTGKKITLECSQTMGHDKMYWYQQDPGMELHLIHYSYGVNSTEKGDLSSESTVSRIRTEHFPLTLESARPSHTSQYLCASSEKNSGLGETQYFGPGTRLLVL.

The chain employs TRBV18 and TRBJ1-1, with D maybe TRBD1 (5 bases). The CDR3 spans 14 residues. Germline loops: CDR1 KGHSH, CDR2 LQKENI. V shed 3 bases and J shed 1 base, with 9 bases lying between them. The CDR3 DNA sequence: TGTGCCAGCTCACCGGCAGGGCGGAACACTGAAGCTTTCTTT. It encodes CASSPAGRNTEAFF.

This clone was counted only a few times. An end of the junction differs from the germline gene, which may be a read error. This sequence joins TRBV19 and TRBJ2-2; 10 bases line up with TRBD1. Per germline, CDR1 LNHDA and CDR2 SQIVND (reference sequence). The CDR3 contains 14 residues. The CDR3 protein is CASSRTGGTGELFF. The CDR3 DNA reads TGTGCCAGCAGTAGGACAGGGGGCACCGGGGAGCTGTTTTTT.

The genes are TRBV23-1 and TRBJ2-2, with D possibly TRBD2 on 6 matching bases. Being an ORF, TRBV23-1 has a function that is uncertain. This CDR3 contains 17 residues. Trimming removed 6 bases from V and 1 base from J, with 18 bases in between. CDR3 residues: CASSYDGGPKNTGELFF. The CDR3 nucleotides are TGCGCCAGCAGCTACGACGGGGGACCTAAGAACACCGGGGAGCTGTTTTTT.

V is TRBV6-5 and J is TRBJ2-2, with D perhaps matching TRBD1 (6 bases). Trimming left V 6 bases short and J 4 bases short, with 12 bases between. CDR1 and CDR2 (germline): MNHEY, SVGAGI. The length of the CDR3 is 14 residues. The CDR3 protein is CASRTGTPTGELFF. As DNA, the CDR3 is TGTGCCAGCAGAACCGGGACACCCACCGGGGAGCTGTTTTTT.

V is TRBV7-9 and J is TRBJ1-2; 7 bases are shared with TRBD1. This CDR3 spans 14 amino acids. Per germline, CDR1 SEHNR and CDR2 FQNEAQ (reference sequence). With 1 base clipped from V and 2 bases from J, the junction kept 1 base outside the gene matches. The CDR3 sequence is CASSLGGGNYGYTF. The CDR3 DNA reads TGTGCCAGCAGCTTAGGAGGGGGCAACTATGGCTACACCTTC.

The chain employs TRBV5-1 and TRBJ1-1, with D possibly matching TRBD1 (6 bases). Trimming shortened V by 4 bases and J by 3 bases, and 19 bases separated the two germline ends. The germline gives CDR1 SGHRS, CDR2 YFSETQ. The CDR3 totals 16 residues. The CDR3 nucleotides are TGCGCCAGCAGCCCAGCCCTACAGGGAGTGGACACTGAAGCTTTCTTT. It codes for CASSPALQGVDTEAFF.

This chain uses TRBV5-1 with TRBJ2-2; perhaps TRBD1 as D (5 bases). Trimming cost V 3 bases and J 2 bases, with 8 bases left between them. Germline V gives CDR1 SGHRS, CDR2 YFSETQ. This CDR3 region has 14 residues. The CDR3 sequence is CASSSQGNTGELFF. CDR3 coding DNA: TGCGCCAGCAGCTCGCAGGGAAACACCGGGGAGCTGTTTTTT.

The J gene is TRBJ1-1, the V gene TRBV11-1, with TRBD1 matching 9 bases. V lost 1 base to trimming and J lost 4 bases; unmatched junction nucleotides: 4. CDR3 length equals 15 residues. Germline-derived CDR1 and CDR2 are SGHAT and FQDESV (reference sequence). The CDR3: CASSLEQGAITEAFF. The CDR3 region has the DNA TGTGCCAGCAGCTTAGAACAGGGGGCAATCACTGAAGCTTTCTTT. The complete variable domain, with remaining parts taken from reference TRBV11-1 and TRBJ1-1, reads EAEVAQSPRYKITEKSQAVAFWCDPISGHATLYWYRQILGQGPELLVQFQDESVVDDSQLPKDRFSAERLKGVDSTLKIQPAELGDSAMYLCASSLEQGAITEAFFGQGTRLTVV.

The rearrangement links TRBV7-9 to TRBJ1-2, with 7 bases fitting TRBD1. The V and J ends lost 4 bases and 8 bases, in that order; junction bases with no gene match: 7. This CDR3 comprises 13 residues. Germline V lookup: CDR1 SEHNR, CDR2 FQNEAQ (reference sequence). The CDR3 is CASSSDREWGYTF. The CDR3 nucleotides read TGTGCCAGCAGCTCAGACAGGGAGTGGGGCTACACCTTC.

The chain employs TRBV4-2 and TRBJ1-1, with a weak D call TRBD1 (5 bases). V gave up 0 bases and J gave up 4 bases, with 15 bases separating them. CDR1 LGHNA and CDR2 YNFKEQ come from the germline V gene. The CDR3 is 16 amino acids. The CDR3 nucleotides are TGTGCCAGCAGCCAAGAAGGGGCAGGAAGGGGCACTGAAGCTTTCTTT. This sequence encodes CASSQEGAGRGTEAFF.

The V gene is TRBV6-6, the J gene TRBJ1-2, with 8 bases identical to TRBD1. The CDR3 is 14 amino acids. V was clipped by 6 bases and J by 4 bases; unmatched bases: 7. Germline loops: CDR1 MNHNY, CDR2 SVGAGI (reference sequence). CDR3 loop: CASSPGQGIYGYTF. The CDR3 nucleotides read TGTGCCAGCAGCCCTGGACAGGGCATCTATGGCTACACCTTC.

This rearrangement joins TRBV9 to TRBJ1-1; D ambiguous. CDR3 length: 13 residues. CDR1 is SGDLS and CDR2 is YYNGEE in the germline V gene. Trimming left V 3 bases short and J 0 bases short, with 6 bases between. The CDR3 region is CASSDSLNTEAFF. CDR3 DNA sequence: TGTGCCAGCAGCGATTCTCTGAACACTGAAGCTTTCTTT.

This chain joins TRBV4-2 and TRBJ2-5; a weak D match, TRBD1 (5 bases). The germline gives CDR1 LGHNA, CDR2 YNFKEQ. The V end was cut by 4 bases, the J end by 4 bases, with 10 bases between. This CDR3 spans 13 amino acids. The CDR3 spells CASSRKGSETQYF. The CDR3 region has the DNA TGTGCCAGCAGCCGAAAGGGGTCAGAGACCCAGTACTTC.

The chain recombines TRBV6-2 or TRBV6-3 with TRBJ2-5; D might be TRBD1 (6 bases). The V gene lost 2 bases and the J gene lost 1 base, with 11 bases spanning the gap. CDR1 and CDR2 (germline): MNHEY, SVGEGT. The CDR3 contains 15 residues. The CDR3 bases are TGTGCCAGCAGTTACATACAGGGCCTCCAAGAGACCCAGTACTTC. Its translation: CASSYIQGLQETQYF.

The chain joins TRBV28 to TRBJ2-1; 10 bases align to TRBD1. The CDR3 is made up of 16 amino acids. Per germline, CDR1 MDHEN and CDR2 SYDVKM. The V and J ends lost 5 bases and 1 base, in that order; junction bases with no gene match: 5. The CDR3 DNA reads as TGTGCCAGCAGTCGCCGGGGACAGGGGTCCTACAATGAGCAGTTCTTC. As protein: CASSRRGQGSYNEQFF. The full variable domain, its missing parts supplied by reference TRBV28 and TRBJ2-1, is DVKVTQSSRYLVKRTGEKVFLECVQDMDHENMFWYRQDPGLGLRLIYFSYDVKMKEKGDIPEGYSVSREKKERFSLILESASTNQTSMYLCASSRRGQGSYNEQFFGPGTRLTVL.

The chain combines TRBV20-1 with TRBJ2-1, with D hard to call. This CDR3 spans 11 amino acids. Trimming left V 5 bases short and J 4 bases short, with 6 bases between. Germline V gene sequence: CDR1 DFQATT, CDR2 SNEGSKA (reference sequence). CDR3 DNA sequence: TGCAGTGCTTCCAGGTACAATGAGCAGTTCTTC. It yields the protein CSASRYNEQFF.

The genes are TRBV18 and TRBJ2-5, with D possibly matching TRBD2 (5 bases). The CDR3 sequence is 14 residues long. V lost 4 bases and J lost 5, with 14 bases in between. CDR1 is KGHSH and CDR2 is LQKENI in the germline V gene. The CDR3 spells CASSLPTGRETQYF. The CDR3 nucleotides are TGTGCCAGCTCACTACCGACGGGAAGGGAGACCCAGTACTTC. The full variable domain, in which reference TRBV18 and TRBJ2-5 provide the parts outside the CDR3, is NAGVMQNPRHLVRRRGQEARLRCSPMKGHSHVYWYRQLPEEGLKFMVYLQKENIIDESGMPKERFSAEFPKEGPSILRIQQVVRGDSAAYFCASSLPTGRETQYFGPGTRLLVL.